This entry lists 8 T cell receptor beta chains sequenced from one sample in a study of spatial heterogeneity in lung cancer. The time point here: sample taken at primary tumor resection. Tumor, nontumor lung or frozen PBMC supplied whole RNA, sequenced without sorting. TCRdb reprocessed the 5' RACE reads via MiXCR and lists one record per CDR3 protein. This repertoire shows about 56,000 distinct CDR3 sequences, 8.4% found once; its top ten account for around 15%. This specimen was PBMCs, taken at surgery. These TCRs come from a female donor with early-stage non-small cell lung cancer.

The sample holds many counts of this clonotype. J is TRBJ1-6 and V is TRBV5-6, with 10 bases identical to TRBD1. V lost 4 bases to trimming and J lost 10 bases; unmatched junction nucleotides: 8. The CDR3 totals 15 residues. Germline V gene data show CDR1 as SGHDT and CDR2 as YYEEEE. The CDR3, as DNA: TGTGCCAGCAGCCCGGAGACAGGGGGCGTATCACCCCTCCACTTT. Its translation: CASSPETGGVSPLHF.

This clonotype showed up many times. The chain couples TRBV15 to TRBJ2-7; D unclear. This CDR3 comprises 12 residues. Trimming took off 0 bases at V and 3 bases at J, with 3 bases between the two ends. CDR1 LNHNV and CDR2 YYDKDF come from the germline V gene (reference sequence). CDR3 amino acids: CATSRDIYEQYV. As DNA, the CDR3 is TGTGCCACCAGCAGAGATATCTACGAGCAGTACGTC.

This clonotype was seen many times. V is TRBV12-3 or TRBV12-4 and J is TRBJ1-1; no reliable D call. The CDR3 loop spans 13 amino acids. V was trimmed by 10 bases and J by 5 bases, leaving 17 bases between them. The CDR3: CATKIEGGTEAFF. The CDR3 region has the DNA TGTGCCACCAAGATCGAGGGAGGGACTGAAGCTTTCTTT.

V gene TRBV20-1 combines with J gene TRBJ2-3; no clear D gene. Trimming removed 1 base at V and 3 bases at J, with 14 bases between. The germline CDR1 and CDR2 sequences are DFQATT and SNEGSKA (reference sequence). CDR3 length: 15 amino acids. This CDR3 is CSARAAPPATDTQYF. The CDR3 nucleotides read TGCAGTGCTAGAGCGGCTCCACCAGCAACAGATACGCAGTATTTT.

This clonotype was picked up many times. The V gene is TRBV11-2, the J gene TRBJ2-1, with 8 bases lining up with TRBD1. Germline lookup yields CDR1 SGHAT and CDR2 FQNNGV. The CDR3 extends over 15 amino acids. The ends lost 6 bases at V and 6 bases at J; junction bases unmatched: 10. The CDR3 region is CASRAPGGAGNEQFF. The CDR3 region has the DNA TGTGCCAGCAGGGCACCAGGGGGCGCAGGCAATGAGCAGTTCTTC. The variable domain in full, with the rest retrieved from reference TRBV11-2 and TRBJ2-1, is EAGVAQSPRYKIIEKRQSVAFWCNPISGHATLYWYQQILGQGPKLLIQFQNNGVVDDSQLPKDRFSAERLKGVDSTLKIQPAKLEDSAVYLCASRAPGGAGNEQFFGPGTRLTVL.

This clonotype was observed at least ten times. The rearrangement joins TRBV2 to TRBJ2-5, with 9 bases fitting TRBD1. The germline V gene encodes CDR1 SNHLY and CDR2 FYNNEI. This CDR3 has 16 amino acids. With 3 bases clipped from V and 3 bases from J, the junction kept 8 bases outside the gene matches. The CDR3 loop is CASSEGQGAPKETQYF. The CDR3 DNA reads TGTGCCAGCAGTGAGGGACAGGGAGCACCAAAAGAGACCCAGTACTTC. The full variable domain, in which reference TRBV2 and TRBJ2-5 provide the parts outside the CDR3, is EPEVTQTPSHQVTQMGQEVILRCVPISNHLYFYWYRQILGQKVEFLVSFYNNEISEKSEIFDDQFSVERPDGSNFTLKIRSTKLEDSAMYFCASSEGQGAPKETQYFGPGTRLLVL.

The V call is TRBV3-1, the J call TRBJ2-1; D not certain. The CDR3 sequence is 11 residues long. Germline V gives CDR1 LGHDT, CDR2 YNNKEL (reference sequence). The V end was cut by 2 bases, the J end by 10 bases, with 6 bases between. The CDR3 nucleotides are TGTGCCAGCAGCCAACCCTGGGAGCAGTTCTTC. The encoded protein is CASSQPWEQFF.

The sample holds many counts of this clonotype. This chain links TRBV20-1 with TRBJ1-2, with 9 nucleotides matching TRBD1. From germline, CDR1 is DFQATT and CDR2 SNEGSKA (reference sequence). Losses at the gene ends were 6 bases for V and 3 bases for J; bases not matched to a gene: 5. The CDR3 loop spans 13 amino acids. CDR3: CSAPGQGDYGYTF. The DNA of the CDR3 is TGCAGTGCCCCGGGACAGGGTGACTATGGCTACACCTTC.